This TCR beta chain is drawn from a study of regulatory T cells in long-lasting Graves disease. Broader study findings: Whereas about a thousand public clonotypes were shared by new patients, persistent patients shared more, at some 3,000.

This sample's time point: newly diagnosed GD, antithyroid drugs for less than 3 months. Extracted PBMC RNA gave rise to the TCR library. A few counts support this clonotype. Its antigen is currently unknown. Investigators prepared the TCR beta libraries by applying iRepertoire HTBI primers and Arm-PCR of CDR3 regions. A single record per CDR3 protein comes from TCRdb applying MiXCR to the multiplex PCR reads. The table has hundreds of thousands of distinct CDR3 sequences, roughly 16% seen once. The sample also formed part of further work on T cells in Graves' hyperthyroidism and ophthalmopathy. As reported in that work: Appearing also in blood were most of the thyroid clonotypes expanded above 0.001.

The receptor was isolated from a woman in her twenties or thirties with Graves disease. Sequencing used peripheral blood mononuclear cells (PBMCs), obtained at new diagnosis, from a patient treated with antithyroid drugs.

The CDR3 DNA is TGTGCCAGCAGCGGCCGACAGGGAAGCTACGAGCAGTACTTC. Its protein product is CASSGRQGSYEQYF. The chain couples TRBV9 to TRBJ2-7, with 7 bases that match TRBD1. The CDR3 is 14 amino acids. CDR1 is SGDLS, CDR2 YYNGEE, per germline. V was pared by 3 bases and J by 3 bases, with 6 bases of the junction left unmatched.